Below, 30 T cell receptor beta chains from the same sample are listed, as sequenced in a study of T cell repertoires in cytomegalovirus infection. Which antigens these TCRs recognize remains unknown. MiXCR, run by TCRdb on the reads, gives a single entry per CDR3 protein. The table records about 770,000 distinct CDR3 sequences, just under 30% of them present only once. The source was cultured CD8+ T cells from PBMCs, collected from culture after CMV antigen stimulation. Receptor source: a human donor in good health (CMV status not recorded). Some clones in this sample may be carry-over from other donors' samples.

This clonotype has more than one count but fewer than ten. The CDR3 DNA reads TGTGCCAGCAGTTCCCTACAGGGGGAAAAGAACACTGAAGCTTTCTTT. Residues: CASSSLQGEKNTEAFF. V and J are TRBV27 and TRBJ1-1, with 8 bases fitting TRBD1. The V and J ends lost 4 bases and 1 base, in that order; junction bases with no gene match: 8. CDR3 length equals 16 residues. Per germline, CDR1 MNHEY and CDR2 SMNVEV (reference sequence).

The gene calls are TRBV27 and TRBJ1-5; a possible D gene is TRBD1 (5 bases). Between the trimmed V and J ends, which lost 7 bases and 2 bases, there was a span of 15 bases. The length of the CDR3 is 15 residues. Germline V gene sequence: CDR1 MNHEY, CDR2 SMNVEV (reference sequence). The CDR3 sequence: CASNPTLGGNQPQHF. CDR3 nucleotide sequence: TGTGCCAGCAACCCGACCTTGGGGGGCAATCAGCCCCAGCATTTT.

The chain joins TRBV7-6 to TRBJ1-1, with 9 bases matching TRBD1. The ends lost 2 bases at V and 1 base at J; junction bases unmatched: 14. CDR1 and CDR2 (germline): SGHVS, FNYEAQ. The CDR3 is 19 amino acids. The CDR3 loop reads CASSLQLQGALGKNTEAFF. The CDR3 DNA reads TGTGCCAGCAGCTTACAATTACAGGGGGCCCTGGGGAAGAACACTGAAGCTTTCTTT.

The V call is TRBV6-2 or TRBV6-3, the J call TRBJ2-1; tentative D call: TRBD1 (6 bases). The CDR3 consists of 15 residues. V was shortened by 6 bases and J by 4 bases, with 16 bases between the two germline ends. CDR1 and CDR2 from the germline V gene are MNHEY and SVGEGT. In DNA, the CDR3 is TGTGCCAGCAGCGCTTGGGACACTGCTTACAATGAGCAGTTCTTC. Amino acid sequence: CASSAWDTAYNEQFF.

The gene calls are TRBV27 and TRBJ2-5; D is unclear. Germline values: CDR1 MNHEY, CDR2 SMNVEV (reference sequence). This CDR3 region has 15 residues. The V gene lost 10 bases and the J gene lost 1 base, with 19 bases spanning the gap. CDR3 sequence (DNA): TGTGCCACCTCAATGGCGGATCTACCCCAAGAGACCCAGTACTTC. Translating gives CATSMADLPQETQYF.

There are a few counts of this clonotype. The gene calls are TRBV27 and TRBJ2-5; D remains unclear. CDR1 and CDR2 (germline): MNHEY, SMNVEV (reference sequence). CDR3 length: 17 residues. With 1 base removed from V and 7 bases from J, the gap between germline ends came to 22 bases. CDR3 bases: TGTGCCAGCAGTTTATGGGTCGGGTCCCATGGGGTGGGGACCCAGTACTTC. This encodes CASSLWVGSHGVGTQYF.

The chain couples TRBV9 to TRBJ2-3; D may match TRBD1 or TRBD2 (6 bases each). Germline CDR1 is SGDLS and CDR2 is YYNGEE. CDR3 size: 14 residues. The V and J ends lost 0 bases and 5 bases respectively, with 10 bases between them. DNA of the CDR3: TGTGCCAGCAGCGTAGGCAGGGGAGGAGATACGCAGTATTTT. Protein sequence: CASSVGRGGDTQYF.

The V and J genes are TRBV5-8 and TRBJ2-1; weak D call: TRBD1 (6 bases). CDR1 and CDR2 (germline): SGHTS, YDEGEE. Trimming cost V 6 bases and J 4 bases, with 14 bases left between them. The CDR3 loop spans 14 amino acids. The chain's CDR3 is CASNSGTRYNEQFF. CDR3 bases: TGTGCCAGCAACTCCGGGACAAGGTACAATGAGCAGTTCTTC.

J is TRBJ1-3 and V is TRBV2; a possible D gene is TRBD1 (5 bases). The V gene lost 4 bases and the J gene lost 3 bases, with 10 bases spanning the gap. The CDR3 runs 14 residues. CDR1 SNHLY and CDR2 FYNNEI come from the germline V gene. The chain's CDR3 is CASSGRDRGNTIYF. The CDR3 nucleotides read TGTGCCAGCAGTGGGCGGGACCGTGGAAACACCATATATTTT.

The V and J genes are TRBV7-6 and TRBJ1-3; D remains unclear. V was shortened by 8 bases and J by 0 bases, with 11 bases between the two germline ends. The length of the CDR3 is 14 residues. Germline V gives CDR1 SGHVS, CDR2 FNYEAQ. The CDR3: CASAGYDSGNTIYF. CDR3 nucleotide sequence: TGTGCCAGCGCAGGATACGACTCTGGAAACACCATATATTTT.

This clonotype was picked up a small number of times. The chain couples TRBV7-9 to TRBJ1-2; a weak D match, TRBD1 (6 bases). The CDR3 covers 18 residues. Germline V gives CDR1 SEHNR, CDR2 FQNEAQ (reference sequence). Trimming left V 2 bases short and J 5 bases short, with 24 bases between. The CDR3 is CASSLPRNTPGQLYGYTF. The CDR3 DNA reads as TGTGCCAGCAGCTTACCCCGCAATACACCTGGACAGCTATATGGCTACACCTTC.

The chain employs TRBV6-1 and TRBJ1-1; D unclear. CDR3 length: 11 amino acids. Germline V CDR1 and CDR2: MNHNS, SASEGT. Trimming took off 10 bases at V and 5 bases at J, with 11 bases between the two ends. The CDR3 bases are TGTGCCACCACGACAAGGACTGAAGCTTTCTTT. Residues: CATTTRTEAFF.

In this sample, this clonotype turned up a few times. The chain uses TRBV4-2 and TRBJ2-5; TRBD2 aligns across 10 bases. CDR3 length: 16 residues. Germline lookup yields CDR1 LGHNA and CDR2 YNFKEQ. The J segment lost 4 bases and the V segment lost 0 bases, leaving 5 bases of the junction unmatched. The CDR3 DNA follows: TGTGCCAGCAGCCAAGATGTAGCGGGGGGCTTAGAGACCCAGTACTTC. Amino acids: CASSQDVAGGLETQYF.

The J gene is TRBJ2-2, the V gene TRBV11-3; D is uncertain. CDR1 is SGHNT, CDR2 YENEEA, per germline. Trimming shortened V by 5 bases and J by 0 bases, and 13 bases separated the two germline ends. CDR3 length equals 16 residues. CDR3 loop: CASSPLGSPNTGELFF. The CDR3 DNA reads TGTGCCAGCAGCCCCCTAGGTAGCCCGAACACCGGGGAGCTGTTTTTT.

This clonotype was detected only a few times. The V and J genes are TRBV11-2 and TRBJ2-3; D is unresolved. The germline V gene encodes CDR1 SGHAT and CDR2 FQNNGV. Trimming removed 5 bases from V and 0 bases from J, with 12 bases in between. The CDR3 covers 15 residues. CDR3 region: CASSLLDISTDTQYF. Written as DNA, the CDR3 is TGTGCCAGCAGCCTCCTCGACATTAGCACAGATACGCAGTATTTT.

This rearrangement joins TRBV11-3 to TRBJ1-1, with a possible D match to TRBD1 (6 bases). V lost 3 bases and J 7 bases, leaving 9 bases between the germline ends. Germline V CDR1 and CDR2: SGHNT, YENEEA. This CDR3 region has 12 residues. The CDR3 loop reads CASSFLDSEAFF. The DNA for the CDR3 is TGTGCCAGCAGCTTTCTGGACAGTGAAGCTTTCTTT.

The gene calls are TRBV7-9 and TRBJ1-1; D call uncertain. Germline V gene lookup returns CDR1 SEHNR and CDR2 FQNEAQ (reference sequence). CDR3 length: 12 amino acids. V dropped 11 bases and J dropped 0 bases, with 10 bases sitting between them. The CDR3 loop is CAAGAMNTEAFF. The CDR3 bases are TGTGCCGCGGGAGCCATGAACACTGAAGCTTTCTTT.

The chain employs TRBV6-2 or TRBV6-3 and TRBJ1-5; TRBD1 might be the D (6 bases). The ends were cut back, 2 bases at V and 0 bases at J, with 11 bases in the middle. The germline gives CDR1 MNHEY, CDR2 SVGEGT. CDR3 length: 16 residues. The CDR3 DNA is TGTGCCAGCAGTTACCGGACAGACTATAGCAATCAGCCCCAGCATTTT. It yields the protein CASSYRTDYSNQPQHF.

The gene calls are TRBV4-3 and TRBJ2-1; D is possibly TRBD2 (6 bases). The CDR3 is made up of 16 amino acids. The germline V and J ends were trimmed by 0 bases and 8 bases, with 17 bases remaining between them. The germline V gene has CDR1 LGHNA and CDR2 YSLEER. CDR3 loop: CASSQDRDFPGDEQFF. Here the CDR3 DNA reads TGCGCCAGCAGCCAAGATCGGGACTTTCCGGGAGATGAGCAGTTCTTC.

This clonotype turned up a few times. The V and J genes are TRBV5-1 and TRBJ2-2; perhaps TRBD1 as D (5 bases). The V end lost 0 bases, the J end lost 2 bases, and 11 bases lay between the germline ends. This CDR3 has 16 residues. The germline CDR1 and CDR2 sequences are SGHRS and YFSETQ. The CDR3, as DNA: TGCGCCAGCAGCTTGGCCGCACAGGCAAACACCGGGGAGCTGTTTTTT. Amino acid sequence: CASSLAAQANTGELFF.

This clonotype occurred a few times. The chain has TRBV19 and TRBJ1-6; a weak D match, TRBD1 (5 bases). Deletions cut 4 bases from V and 7 bases from J, with 17 bases between. Germline assignment: CDR1 LNHDA and CDR2 SQIVND (reference sequence). The CDR3 extends over 16 amino acids. The CDR3 loop reads CASSKRPGRSNSPLHF. The CDR3, as DNA: TGTGCCAGTAGTAAGAGACCGGGACGGTCAAATTCACCCCTCCACTTT. The whole variable domain, filled in from reference TRBV19 and TRBJ1-6, reads DGGITQSPKYLFRKEGQNVTLSCEQNLNHDAMYWYRQDPGQGLRLIYYSQIVNDFQKGDIAEGYSVSREKKESFPLTVTSAQKNPTAFYLCASSKRPGRSNSPLHFGNGTRLTVT.

CDR3 DNA: TGTGCCACCAGCAGAGCAACCAACACCGGGGAGCTGTTTTTT. Its translation is CATSRATNTGELFF. The V call is TRBV15, the J call TRBJ2-2, with no clear D. The CDR3 runs 14 residues. Trimming removed 1 base at V and 2 bases at J, with 5 bases between. The germline V gene has CDR1 LNHNV and CDR2 YYDKDF (reference sequence).

V gene TRBV7-9 combines with J gene TRBJ2-7; 8 bases are shared with TRBD2. V shed 5 bases and J 6 bases; nucleotides not matched to a gene: 6. The CDR3 length is 13 residues. Germline CDR1 and CDR2: SEHNR and FQNEAQ (reference sequence). CDR3 sequence: CASSRPGGVEQYF. The CDR3 region has the DNA TGTGCCAGCAGCCGCCCGGGGGGGGTCGAGCAGTACTTC.

There are a few counts of this clonotype. The V call is TRBV2, the J call TRBJ1-1; TRBD1 is a possible D gene (6 bases). CDR3 length: 13 residues. The germline gives CDR1 SNHLY, CDR2 FYNNEI. V was pared by 1 base and J by 6 bases, with 9 bases between. The CDR3 DNA is TGTGCCAGCAGTGAAGGCGGGGGGCCTGAAGCTTTCTTT. Residues: CASSEGGGPEAFF.

This clonotype was seen only a few times. The V gene is TRBV20-1, the J gene TRBJ2-1, with 9 positions matching TRBD2. CDR3 length equals 16 residues. Germline V gene lookup returns CDR1 DFQATT and CDR2 SNEGSKA (reference sequence). V trimming: 0 bases; J trimming: 2 bases; junction bases outside the gene matches: 5. The CDR3 reads CSARDERGVPYNEQFF. CDR3 DNA sequence: TGCAGTGCTAGAGATGAGCGGGGGGTCCCCTACAATGAGCAGTTCTTC.

This chain joins TRBV6-6 and TRBJ2-6; D may be TRBD1 or TRBD2 (5 bases each). V lost 5 bases to trimming and J lost 4 bases, with 21 bases between them. Germline CDR1 and CDR2: MNHNY and SVGAGI (reference sequence). The CDR3 totals 18 residues. The CDR3 loop reads CASSQGPKPRSGANVLTF. CDR3 in DNA: TGTGCCAGCAGTCAGGGACCGAAACCCAGGTCCGGGGCCAACGTCCTGACTTTC.

There are many counts of this clonotype. The chain recombines TRBV24-1 with TRBJ2-1; 9 bases match TRBD1. Per the germline V gene, CDR1 is KGHDR and CDR2 is SFDVKD. This CDR3 is built from 15 residues. Unmatched junction bases numbered 2, after V lost 3 bases and J lost 3 bases. CDR3 DNA: TGTGCCACCAGTGATCCGGGACAGGGCTACAATGAGCAGTTCTTC. As protein: CATSDPGQGYNEQFF.

This clonotype was counted between two and nine times. This sequence joins TRBV7-9 and TRBJ2-4; D is ambiguous. The germline CDR1 and CDR2 sequences are SEHNR and FQNEAQ (reference sequence). The CDR3 sequence is 16 residues long. V was clipped by 4 bases and J by 0 bases, with 13 bases between them. The CDR3 region is CASSSDTSRAKNIQYF. The CDR3 region has the DNA TGTGCCAGCAGCTCCGACACTTCCCGAGCCAAAAACATTCAGTACTTC.

This clonotype was detected a few times. In DNA, the CDR3 is TGTGCCAGCAGTCATGACGCTCAGGGGTGGGGGAGCAGAGGGGCCAACGTCCTGACTTTC. It translates to CASSHDAQGWGSRGANVLTF. The chain recombines TRBV27 with TRBJ2-6; a possible D gene is TRBD1 (6 bases). Germline-derived CDR1 and CDR2 are MNHEY and SMNVEV (reference sequence). Deletions cut 5 bases from V and 4 bases from J, with 27 bases between. The CDR3 covers 20 residues.

This clonotype was seen only a few times. V is TRBV4-1 and J is TRBJ2-2, with 11 bases lining up with TRBD2. V lost 2 bases to trimming and J lost 0 bases; unmatched junction nucleotides: 8. The CDR3 loop spans 19 amino acids. CDR1 MGHRA and CDR2 YSYEKL come from the germline V gene. In DNA form, the CDR3 reads TGCGCCAGCAGCCAAAGTCCACCGGGACTAGCGGCGAACACCGGGGAGCTGTTTTTT. Protein: CASSQSPPGLAANTGELFF.